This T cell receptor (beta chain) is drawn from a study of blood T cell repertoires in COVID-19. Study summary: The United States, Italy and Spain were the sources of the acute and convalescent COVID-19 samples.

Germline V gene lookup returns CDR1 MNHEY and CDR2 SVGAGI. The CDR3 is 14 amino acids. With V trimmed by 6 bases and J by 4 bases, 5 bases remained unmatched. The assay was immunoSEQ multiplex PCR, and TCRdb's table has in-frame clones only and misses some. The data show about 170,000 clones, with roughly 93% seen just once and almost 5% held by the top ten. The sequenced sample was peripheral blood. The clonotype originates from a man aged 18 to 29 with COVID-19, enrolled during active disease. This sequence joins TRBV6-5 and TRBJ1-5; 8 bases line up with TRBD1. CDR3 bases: TGTGCCAGCAGCTCGACAGGGGAGAATCAGCCCCAGCATTTT. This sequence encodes CASSSTGENQPQHF.